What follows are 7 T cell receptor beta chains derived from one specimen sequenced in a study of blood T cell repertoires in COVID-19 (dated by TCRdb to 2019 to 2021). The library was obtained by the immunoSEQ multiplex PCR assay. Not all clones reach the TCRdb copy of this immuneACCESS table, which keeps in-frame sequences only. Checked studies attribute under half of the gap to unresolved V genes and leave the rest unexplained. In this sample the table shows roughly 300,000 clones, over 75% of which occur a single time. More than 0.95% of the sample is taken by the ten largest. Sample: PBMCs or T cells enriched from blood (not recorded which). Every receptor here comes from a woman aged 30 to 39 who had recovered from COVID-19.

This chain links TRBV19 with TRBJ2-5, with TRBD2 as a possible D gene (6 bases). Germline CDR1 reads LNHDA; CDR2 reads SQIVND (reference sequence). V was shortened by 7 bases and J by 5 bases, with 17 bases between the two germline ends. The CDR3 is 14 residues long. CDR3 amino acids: CASNSGTSRETQYF. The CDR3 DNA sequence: TGTGCCAGTAATTCTGGGACTTCGCGGGAGACCCAGTACTTC.

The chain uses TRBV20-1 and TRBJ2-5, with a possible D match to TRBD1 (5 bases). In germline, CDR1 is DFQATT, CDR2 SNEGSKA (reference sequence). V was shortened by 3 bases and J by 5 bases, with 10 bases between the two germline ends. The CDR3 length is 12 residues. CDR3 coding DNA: TGCAGTGCTAGTAAAGGGGTTGAGACCCAGTACTTC. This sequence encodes CSASKGVETQYF.

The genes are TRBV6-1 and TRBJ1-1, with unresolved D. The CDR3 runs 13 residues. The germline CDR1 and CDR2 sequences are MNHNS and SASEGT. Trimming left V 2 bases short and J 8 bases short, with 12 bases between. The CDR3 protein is CASSESYSPEAFF. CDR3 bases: TGTGCCAGCAGTGAATCGTACAGTCCGGAAGCTTTCTTT.

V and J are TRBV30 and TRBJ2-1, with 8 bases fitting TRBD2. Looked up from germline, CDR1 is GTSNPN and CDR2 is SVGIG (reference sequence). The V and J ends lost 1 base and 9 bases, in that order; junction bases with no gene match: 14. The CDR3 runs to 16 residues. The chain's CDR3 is CAWSGLAGGLGGEQFF. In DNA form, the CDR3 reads TGTGCCTGGAGTGGGCTGGCGGGAGGACTTGGCGGTGAGCAGTTCTTC.

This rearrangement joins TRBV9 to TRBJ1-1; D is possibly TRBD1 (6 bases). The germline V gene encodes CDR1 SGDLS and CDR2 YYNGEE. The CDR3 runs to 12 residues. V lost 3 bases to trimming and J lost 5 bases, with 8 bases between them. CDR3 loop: CASSETGTEAFF. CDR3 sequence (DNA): TGTGCCAGCAGCGAAACAGGGACTGAAGCTTTCTTT.

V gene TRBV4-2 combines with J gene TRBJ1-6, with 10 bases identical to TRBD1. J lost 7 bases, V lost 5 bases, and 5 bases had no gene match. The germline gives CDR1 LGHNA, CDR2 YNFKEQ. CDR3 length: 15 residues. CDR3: CASSATGGKNSPLHF. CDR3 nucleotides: TGTGCCAGCAGCGCGACAGGGGGCAAGAATTCACCCCTCCACTTT.

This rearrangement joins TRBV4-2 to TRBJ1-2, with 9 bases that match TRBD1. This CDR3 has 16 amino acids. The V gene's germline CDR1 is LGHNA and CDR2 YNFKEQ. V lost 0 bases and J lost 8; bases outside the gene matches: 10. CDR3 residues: CASSQENLGQGKGYTF. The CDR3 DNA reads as TGTGCCAGCAGCCAAGAGAACTTAGGACAGGGGAAAGGCTACACCTTC.